This is a list of T cell receptor beta chains from one sample in a study of blood T cell repertoires in COVID-19. Clones were sequenced by immunoSEQ multiplex PCR, and TCRdb holds only the in-frame ones, with some missing. This table holds 150,000 to 200,000 clones, 74% found once. The specimen sequenced was peripheral blood. The receptors stem from a woman over 75 with acute or convalescent COVID-19. Each CDR3 is given with its conserved first and last residue. D genes are given only for firm matches. Clone size, where shown, is once, few, many, or a class for clones that have expanded.

V gene: TRBV28; clone size: many; CDR3 length: 14; D gene: .; J gene: TRBJ1-4; CDR3 DNA: TGTGCCAGCAGTCCTGACAGCCTTAATGAAAAACTGTTTTTT; CDR3 protein: CASSPDSLNEKLFF
V gene: TRBV2; clone size: .; CDR3 length: 13; D gene: TRBD2; J gene: TRBJ2-7; CDR3 DNA: TGTGCCAGCAGTGTCCAACTAGCGGGAGAAGCGTACTTC; CDR3 protein: CASSVQLAGEAYF
V gene: TRBV28; clone size: .; CDR3 length: 14; D gene: .; J gene: TRBJ1-3; CDR3 DNA: TGTGCCAGCAACCGGGGTGGACTTGAAAACACCATATATTTT; CDR3 protein: CASNRGGLENTIYF
V gene: TRBV14; clone size: .; CDR3 length: 16; D gene: TRBD2; J gene: TRBJ2-2; CDR3 DNA: TGTGCCAGCAGCCAATCTCACGGGAGGGGTACCGGGGAGCTGTTTTTT; CDR3 protein: CASSQSHGRGTGELFF
V gene: TRBV9; clone size: once; CDR3 length: 15; D gene: .; J gene: TRBJ2-7; CDR3 DNA: TGTGCCAGCAGCGTTTCGGAACAGGCTTCCACCGAGCAGTACTTC; CDR3 protein: CASSVSEQASTEQYF
V gene: TRBV7-2; clone size: .; CDR3 length: 13; D gene: .; J gene: TRBJ2-2; CDR3 DNA: TGTGCCAGCAGCGGGGCAGGGACCGGGGAGCTGTTTTTT; CDR3 protein: CASSGAGTGELFF
V gene: TRBV6-5; clone size: .; CDR3 length: 14; D gene: .; J gene: TRBJ2-7; CDR3 DNA: TGTGCCAGCAGGGGTGAGGGAGAAGTGGACGAGCAGTACTTC; CDR3 protein: CASRGEGEVDEQYF
V gene: TRBV29-1; clone size: .; CDR3 length: 13; D gene: TRBD1; J gene: TRBJ2-5; CDR3 DNA: TGCAGCGTTGAGGGACAGGGGAGAGAGACCCAGTACTTC; CDR3 protein: CSVEGQGRETQYF
V gene: TRBV19; clone size: .; CDR3 length: 15; D gene: TRBD1; J gene: TRBJ1-1; CDR3 DNA: TGTGCCAGTAGTGTCGTTGCAGGGGGGAACACTGAAGCTTTCTTT; CDR3 protein: CASSVVAGGNTEAFF
V gene: TRBV5-6; clone size: .; CDR3 length: 14; D gene: TRBD2; J gene: TRBJ2-7; CDR3 DNA: TGTGCCAGCAGCTCAACTAGCGGCTCCTACGAGCAGTACTTC; CDR3 protein: CASSSTSGSYEQYF
V gene: TRBV19; clone size: .; CDR3 length: 17; D gene: TRBD2; J gene: TRBJ2-3; CDR3 DNA: TGTGCCAGTAATTTCAAAAAGGATAGCGGGGGCACAGATACGCAGTATTTT; CDR3 protein: CASNFKKDSGGTDTQYF
V gene: TRBV27; clone size: few; CDR3 length: 18; D gene: TRBD1; J gene: TRBJ1-2; CDR3 DNA: TGTGCCAGCAGTTTATCGCCAGGGACAGGGGTAATAACGTATGGCTACACCTTC; CDR3 protein: CASSLSPGTGVITYGYTF
V gene: TRBV11-2; clone size: .; CDR3 length: 14; D gene: TRBD1; J gene: TRBJ2-7; CDR3 DNA: TGTGCCAGCAGCTCGGGACAGGGAGTAGGCGAGCAGTACTTC; CDR3 protein: CASSSGQGVGEQYF
V gene: TRBV28; clone size: .; CDR3 length: 16; D gene: TRBD1; J gene: TRBJ2-7; CDR3 DNA: TGTGCCAGCCTCCGGTCTAGGCAGGGGGCCTTCTACGAGCAGTACTTC; CDR3 protein: CASLRSRQGAFYEQYF
V gene: TRBV9; clone size: .; CDR3 length: 16; D gene: TRBD2; J gene: TRBJ2-3; CDR3 DNA: TGTGCCAGCAGCGTAGGGGCAGCGGGAGGAACAGATACGCAGTATTTT; CDR3 protein: CASSVGAAGGTDTQYF
V gene: TRBV13; clone size: .; CDR3 length: 15; D gene: TRBD1; J gene: TRBJ2-3; CDR3 DNA: TGTGCCAGCAGTCTTTGGGACAGGGTCACAGATACGCAGTATTTT; CDR3 protein: CASSLWDRVTDTQYF
V gene: TRBV5-1; clone size: few; CDR3 length: 13; D gene: .; J gene: TRBJ1-1; CDR3 DNA: TGCGCCAGCAGCACGGGACAGAACACTGAAGCTTTCTTT; CDR3 protein: CASSTGQNTEAFF
V gene: TRBV2; clone size: .; CDR3 length: 15; D gene: TRBD1; J gene: TRBJ1-1; CDR3 DNA: TGTGCCAGCCCGGGGACAGGGGGGAAAGGCACTGAAGCTTTCTTT; CDR3 protein: CASPGTGGKGTEAFF
V gene: TRBV2; clone size: .; CDR3 length: 13; D gene: .; J gene: TRBJ1-5; CDR3 DNA: TGTGCCAGCAGAGAGACAGGAATCATGCCCCAGCATTTT; CDR3 protein: CASRETGIMPQHF
V gene: TRBV29-1; clone size: .; CDR3 length: 14; D gene: TRBD2; J gene: TRBJ2-5; CDR3 DNA: TGCAGCGTTGAAGATTCGGGGGGACAAGAGACCCAGTACTTC; CDR3 protein: CSVEDSGGQETQYF
V gene: TRBV14; clone size: .; CDR3 length: 11; D gene: .; J gene: TRBJ1-4; CDR3 DNA: TGTGCCAGTCGGAGAAGTGAAAAACTGTTTTTT; CDR3 protein: CASRRSEKLFF
V gene: TRBV6-6; clone size: .; CDR3 length: 14; D gene: TRBD2; J gene: TRBJ2-3; CDR3 DNA: TGTGCCAGCATTTCTAGCGGGACCCCAGATACGCAGTATTTT; CDR3 protein: CASISSGTPDTQYF
V gene: TRBV30; clone size: .; CDR3 length: 13; D gene: TRBD1; J gene: TRBJ1-2; CDR3 DNA: TGTGCCTGGGACAGGGGAACTAACTATGGCTACACCTTC; CDR3 protein: CAWDRGTNYGYTF
V gene: TRBV6-2/TRBV6-3; clone size: .; CDR3 length: 15; D gene: TRBD2; J gene: TRBJ2-1; CDR3 DNA: TGTGCCAGCAGGTACAGACTAGCGGGTTACAATGAGCAGTTCTTC; CDR3 protein: CASRYRLAGYNEQFF
V gene: TRBV9; clone size: .; CDR3 length: 14; D gene: .; J gene: TRBJ2-7; CDR3 DNA: TGTGCCAGCAGTGACCCGGACACTCCCTACGAGCAGTACTTC; CDR3 protein: CASSDPDTPYEQYF
V gene: TRBV30; clone size: .; CDR3 length: 12; D gene: .; J gene: TRBJ1-2; CDR3 DNA: TGTGCCGGGACACCGACAATTTATGGCTACACCTTC; CDR3 protein: CAGTPTIYGYTF
V gene: TRBV5-1; clone size: few; CDR3 length: 16; D gene: TRBD2; J gene: TRBJ2-1; CDR3 DNA: TGCGCCAGCAGCGCCGTGACTAGCGGGAGTGGCAATGAGCAGTTCTTC; CDR3 protein: CASSAVTSGSGNEQFF
V gene: TRBV18; clone size: few; CDR3 length: 15; D gene: .; J gene: TRBJ2-2; CDR3 DNA: TGTGCCAGCTCACCACCTCGAGGGAACACCGGGGAGCTGTTTTTT; CDR3 protein: CASSPPRGNTGELFF
V gene: TRBV5-4; clone size: .; CDR3 length: 14; D gene: TRBD2; J gene: TRBJ2-7; CDR3 DNA: TGTGCCAGCAGCCCTGGGAGGGGCGGTTACGAGCAGTACTTC; CDR3 protein: CASSPGRGGYEQYF
V gene: TRBV28; clone size: once; CDR3 length: 15; D gene: TRBD1; J gene: TRBJ1-4; CDR3 DNA: TGTGCCAGCATGGGACAGGGGGCTACGGGCGGAAAACTGTTTTTT; CDR3 protein: CASMGQGATGGKLFF
V gene: TRBV28; clone size: .; CDR3 length: 14; D gene: .; J gene: TRBJ1-1; CDR3 DNA: TGTGCCAGCAGCTACACCGACGTGAGGGCTGAAGCTTTCTTT; CDR3 protein: CASSYTDVRAEAFF
V gene: TRBV28; clone size: .; CDR3 length: 18; D gene: TRBD1; J gene: TRBJ1-3; CDR3 DNA: TGTGCCAGCAGAAAGGGGACAGGGATCCCCTCCTCTGGAAACACCATATATTTT; CDR3 protein: CASRKGTGIPSSGNTIYF
V gene: TRBV5-6; clone size: .; CDR3 length: 15; D gene: TRBD1; J gene: TRBJ2-3; CDR3 DNA: TGTGCCAGCAGCGGACAGGGTTGGGTTCCAGATACGCAGTATTTT; CDR3 protein: CASSGQGWVPDTQYF
V gene: TRBV30; clone size: .; CDR3 length: 11; D gene: .; J gene: TRBJ2-3; CDR3 DNA: TGTGCCTGGAGTGTACGGGATACGCAGTATTTT; CDR3 protein: CAWSVRDTQYF
V gene: TRBV27; clone size: once; CDR3 length: 14; D gene: TRBD1; J gene: TRBJ2-7; CDR3 DNA: TGTGCCAGCAGTCCAGACAGGGGTTCCTACGAGCAGTACTTC; CDR3 protein: CASSPDRGSYEQYF
V gene: TRBV7-8; clone size: .; CDR3 length: 13; D gene: TRBD1; J gene: TRBJ1-1; CDR3 DNA: TGTGCCAGCAGCGACCAGGGGGACACTGAAGCTTTCTTT; CDR3 protein: CASSDQGDTEAFF
V gene: TRBV28; clone size: .; CDR3 length: 14; D gene: .; J gene: TRBJ1-5; CDR3 DNA: TGTGCCAGCAAACAGGGAATAAGCAATCAGCCCCAGCATTTT; CDR3 protein: CASKQGISNQPQHF
V gene: TRBV3-1/TRBV3-2; clone size: .; CDR3 length: 15; D gene: TRBD1; J gene: TRBJ1-2; CDR3 DNA: TGTGCCAGCAGCCAAGCCCTACAGGGGATGTATGGCTACACCTTC; CDR3 protein: CASSQALQGMYGYTF
V gene: TRBV28; clone size: once; CDR3 length: 15; D gene: .; J gene: TRBJ2-3; CDR3 DNA: TGTGCCAGCAGTCCCACTCGGAGAATGGGTTATACGCAGTATTTT; CDR3 protein: CASSPTRRMGYTQYF
V gene: TRBV9; clone size: .; CDR3 length: 14; D gene: .; J gene: TRBJ1-2; CDR3 DNA: TGTGCCAGCAGCGGCAATTCGGTAAACTATGGCTACACCTTC; CDR3 protein: CASSGNSVNYGYTF
V gene: TRBV7-8; clone size: .; CDR3 length: 14; D gene: TRBD1; J gene: TRBJ1-2; CDR3 DNA: TGTGCCAGCAGCCCGACAGGGTCCAACTATGGCTACACCTTC; CDR3 protein: CASSPTGSNYGYTF
V gene: TRBV4-1; clone size: .; CDR3 length: 14; D gene: .; J gene: TRBJ2-7; CDR3 DNA: TGCGCCAGCAGCCAACAGGGGGGTCCCTACGAGCAGTACTTC; CDR3 protein: CASSQQGGPYEQYF
V gene: TRBV6-5; clone size: .; CDR3 length: 16; D gene: .; J gene: TRBJ1-2; CDR3 DNA: TGTGCCAGCAGTTACTCGGGGGGGGCAGCTAACTATGGCTACACCTTC; CDR3 protein: CASSYSGGAANYGYTF
V gene: TRBV5-4; clone size: .; CDR3 length: 15; D gene: .; J gene: TRBJ2-1; CDR3 DNA: TGTGCCAGCAGCTACGGGGGATTCTCCTACAATGAGCAGTTCTTC; CDR3 protein: CASSYGGFSYNEQFF
V gene: TRBV19; clone size: .; CDR3 length: 16; D gene: .; J gene: TRBJ2-6; CDR3 DNA: TGTGCCAGTAGTGCCGCGGGTTATACTGGGGCCAACGTCCTGACTTTC; CDR3 protein: CASSAAGYTGANVLTF
V gene: TRBV7-9; clone size: .; CDR3 length: 14; D gene: .; J gene: TRBJ2-1; CDR3 DNA: TGTGCCAGCGAGCCGGACACAATCTACAATGAGCAGTTCTTC; CDR3 protein: CASEPDTIYNEQFF
V gene: TRBV6-4; clone size: .; CDR3 length: 15; D gene: .; J gene: TRBJ2-1; CDR3 DNA: TGTGCCAGCAGTGAACAGGCGGAGATCTACAATGAGCAGTTCTTC; CDR3 protein: CASSEQAEIYNEQFF